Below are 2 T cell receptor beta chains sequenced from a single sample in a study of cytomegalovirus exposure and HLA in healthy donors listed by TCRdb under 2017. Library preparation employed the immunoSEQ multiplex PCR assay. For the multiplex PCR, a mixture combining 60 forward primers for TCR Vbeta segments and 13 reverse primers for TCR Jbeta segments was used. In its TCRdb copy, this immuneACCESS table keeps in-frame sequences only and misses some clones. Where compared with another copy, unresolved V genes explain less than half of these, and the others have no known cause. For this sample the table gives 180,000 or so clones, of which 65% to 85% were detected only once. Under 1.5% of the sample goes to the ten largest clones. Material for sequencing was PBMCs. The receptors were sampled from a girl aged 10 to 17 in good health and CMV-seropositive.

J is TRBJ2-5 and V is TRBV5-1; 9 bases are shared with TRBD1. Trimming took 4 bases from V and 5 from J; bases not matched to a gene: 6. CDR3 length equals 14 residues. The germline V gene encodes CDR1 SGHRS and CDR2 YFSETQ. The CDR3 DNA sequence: TGCGCCAGCAGCCCCGGGACAGGGAGGGAGACCCAGTACTTC. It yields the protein CASSPGTGRETQYF. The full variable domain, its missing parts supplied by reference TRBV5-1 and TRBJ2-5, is KAGVTQTPRYLIKTRGQQVTLSCSPISGHRSVSWYQQTPGQGLQFLFEYFSETQRNKGNFPGRFSGRQFSNSRSEMNVSTLELGDSALYLCASSPGTGRETQYFGPGTRLLVL.

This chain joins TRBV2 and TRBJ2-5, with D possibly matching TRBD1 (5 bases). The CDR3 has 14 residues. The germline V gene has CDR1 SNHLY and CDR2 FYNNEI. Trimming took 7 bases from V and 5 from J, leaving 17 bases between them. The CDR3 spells CASNRVGARETQYF. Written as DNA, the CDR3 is TGTGCCAGCAACCGCGTAGGGGCCCGTGAGACCCAGTACTTC.